The 22 T cell receptor beta chains listed next were all sequenced from one sample in a study of cytomegalovirus exposure and HLA in healthy donors. A multiplex PCR was run with 60 Vbeta primers and 13 Jbeta primers. Assay: immunoSEQ multiplex PCR; the TCRdb copy retains only in-frame clones and omits some. The table includes about 130,000 clones, about 80% detected once. Sequenced: PBMCs. These receptor sequences come from a man aged 30 to 39 in good health and CMV-seronegative.

This clone occurred a few times. The chain combines TRBV15 with TRBJ1-1, with TRBD1 matching over 7 bases. After removal of 6 bases from V and 5 bases from J, the junction contained 12 bases not matched to a gene. The CDR3 is 15 residues long. Germline loops: CDR1 LNHNV, CDR2 YYDKDF (reference sequence). The CDR3, as DNA: TGTGCCACCAGACCCACTGACAGGGTGCGAACTGAAGCTTTCTTT. It encodes CATRPTDRVRTEAFF. The variable domain in full, completed from reference TRBV15 and TRBJ1-1, reads DAMVIQNPRYQVTQFGKPVTLSCSQTLNHNVMYWYQQKSSQAPKLLFHYYDKDFNNEADTPDNFQSRRPNTSFCFLDIRSPGLGDTAMYLCATRPTDRVRTEAFFGQGTRLTVV.

This clone is a singleton in its sample. The chain couples TRBV7-9 to TRBJ2-1, with 12 bases matching TRBD2. This CDR3 has 16 residues. Per the germline V gene, CDR1 is SEHNR and CDR2 is FQNEAQ (reference sequence). The V and J ends lost 5 bases and 7 bases, in that order; junction bases with no gene match: 9. The CDR3 sequence is CASSLVTSGRRNEQFF. The DNA of the CDR3 is TGTGCCAGCAGCCTAGTTACTAGCGGGAGGAGGAATGAGCAGTTCTTC. Drawing the rest from reference TRBV7-9 and TRBJ2-1, the complete variable domain is DTGVSQNPRHKITKRGQNVTFRCDPISEHNRLYWYRQTLGQGPEFLTYFQNEAQLEKSRLLSDRFSAERPKGSFSTLEIQRTEQGDSAMYLCASSLVTSGRRNEQFFGPGTRLTVL.

This clone was detected only once. The chain uses TRBV2 and TRBJ1-2; 9 bases match TRBD1. Trimming removed 4 bases from V and 2 bases from J; junction bases left unmatched: 2. Germline values: CDR1 SNHLY, CDR2 FYNNEI. The CDR3 is 14 amino acids. CDR3 residues: CASSGQGDNYGYTF. CDR3 DNA: TGTGCCAGCAGTGGACAGGGGGACAACTATGGCTACACCTTC.

The chain carries TRBV4-2 and TRBJ2-1, with TRBD2 matching over 10 bases. CDR1 is LGHNA, CDR2 YNFKEQ, per germline. J lost 5 bases, V lost 4 bases, and 5 bases had no gene match. This CDR3 contains 15 residues. This chain's CDR3 is CASSLTAGGNNEQFF. The CDR3 DNA reads as TGTGCCAGCAGCCTTACAGCGGGAGGGAACAATGAGCAGTTCTTC.

The CDR3 sequence: CASSPGGTDNSPLHF. In DNA form, the CDR3 reads TGTGCCAGCAGCCCCGGCGGGACAGATAATTCACCCCTCCACTTT. The V call is TRBV7-9, the J call TRBJ1-6; the match to TRBD1 covers 7 bases. The CDR3 covers 15 residues. V lost 5 bases to trimming and J lost 5 bases; unmatched junction nucleotides: 6. Germline loops: CDR1 SEHNR, CDR2 FQNEAQ (reference sequence). Drawing the rest from reference TRBV7-9 and TRBJ1-6, the complete variable domain is DTGVSQNPRHKITKRGQNVTFRCDPISEHNRLYWYRQTLGQGPEFLTYFQNEAQLEKSRLLSDRFSAERPKGSFSTLEIQRTEQGDSAMYLCASSPGGTDNSPLHFGNGTRLTVT.

This chain connects TRBV10-3 to TRBJ1-2, with 11 bases fitting TRBD1. The V and J ends lost 1 base and 6 bases, in that order; junction bases with no gene match: 7. The CDR3 is made up of 16 amino acids. Germline CDR1 is ENHRY and CDR2 is SYGVKD. This chain's CDR3 is CAISELRTGGINGYTF. CDR3 bases: TGTGCCATCAGTGAGTTACGGACAGGGGGCATAAATGGCTACACCTTC.

This chain uses TRBV11-2 with TRBJ1-1; TRBD1 is a possible D gene (6 bases). Deletions cut 10 bases from V and 1 base from J, with 13 bases between. Germline V gene sequence: CDR1 SGHAT, CDR2 FQNNGV. The CDR3 consists of 13 residues. CDR3 sequence reads: CATLRGGNTEAFF. DNA for the CDR3: TGTGCCACGCTCAGAGGGGGGAACACTGAAGCTTTCTTT.

A single count supports this clone. The chain combines TRBV7-4 with TRBJ2-1, with a tentative D call TRBD2 (6 bases). The CDR3 totals 14 residues. V lost 6 bases and J 4 bases, leaving 13 bases between the germline ends. Germline-derived CDR1 and CDR2 are SGHVT and SQSDAQ. The CDR3 DNA reads TGTGCCAGCAGAGCCGGGAGTTTTTACAATGAGCAGTTCTTC. The encoded protein is CASRAGSFYNEQFF.

V usage is TRBV30 and J usage is TRBJ2-1; TRBD2 aligns across 12 bases. The trim removed 2 bases at V and 8 bases at J, leaving 7 bases unmatched. Germline V gene lookup returns CDR1 GTSNPN and CDR2 SVGIG (reference sequence). The CDR3 runs to 15 residues. The CDR3 region has the DNA TGTGCCTGGAGTAACCCTAGCGGGAGGGCTCATGAGCAGTTCTTC. Translation: CAWSNPSGRAHEQFF.

The chain is built from TRBV5-4 and TRBJ1-1; the D is unclear. The CDR3 contains 14 residues. Trimming shortened V by 0 bases and J by 0 bases, and 6 bases separated the two germline ends. Per germline, CDR1 SGHNT and CDR2 YYREEE (reference sequence). CDR3 bases: TGTGCCAGCAGCTTGGGACTGATGAACACTGAAGCTTTCTTT. Protein: CASSLGLMNTEAFF.

The CDR3 DNA reads TGTGCCAGCAGCGTCGGCGGGGATACGCAGTACTTC. The encoded protein is CASSVGGDTQYF. This sequence joins TRBV7-2 and TRBJ2-7; TRBD2 might be the D (6 bases). The germline V gene has CDR1 SGHTA and CDR2 FQGNSA. Trimming took off 5 bases at V and 9 bases at J, with 14 bases between the two ends. CDR3 length equals 12 residues.

J is TRBJ2-1 and V is TRBV27, with a tentative D call TRBD2 (7 bases). Trimming cost V 10 bases and J 5 bases, with 18 bases left between them. The CDR3 totals 14 residues. Germline V CDR1 and CDR2: MNHEY, SMNVEV (reference sequence). CDR3 DNA sequence: TGTGCCACCCGAAGGGGGGGGGTCAACAATGAGCAGTTCTTC. Its translation: CATRRGGVNNEQFF.

This chain uses TRBV2 with TRBJ2-3; 13 bases fit TRBD2. CDR3 length equals 20 residues. The germline gives CDR1 SNHLY, CDR2 FYNNEI. The ends lost 6 bases at V and 2 bases at J; junction bases unmatched: 17. The CDR3 DNA reads TGTGCCAGCAGCGGATTTGGGCCCCTGACTAGCGGGAGGCTCACAGATACGCAGTATTTT. It specifies CASSGFGPLTSGRLTDTQYF.

The chain joins TRBV21-1 to TRBJ1-4; the D call TRBD1 from the table was never checked on the DNA. TRBV21-1 corresponds to a pseudogene. The CDR3 has 15 amino acids. CDR3 residues: CASSVGNRDNEKLFF. The CDR3 region has the DNA TGTGCCAGCAGCGTGGGGAACAGGGATAATGAAAAACTGTTTTTT.

This clone has just a few counts. V gene TRBV4-1 combines with J gene TRBJ2-7; possible D gene TRBD1, 5 bases. Germline V gene data show CDR1 as MGHRA and CDR2 as YSYEKL. The CDR3 consists of 16 residues. The V gene lost 3 bases and the J gene lost 1 base, with 16 bases spanning the gap. CDR3 bases: TGCGCCAGCAGCCAGGTTCCGGAGTCAGGGTCCTACGAGCAGTACTTC. Translation gives CASSQVPESGSYEQYF.

The J gene is TRBJ2-1, the V gene TRBV5-1; 10 positions match TRBD2. Germline values: CDR1 SGHRS, CDR2 YFSETQ. J was trimmed by 6 bases and V by 8 bases; bases with no gene match: 8. CDR3 size: 14 residues. This chain's CDR3 is CASSDGLAVNEQFF. DNA for the CDR3: TGCGCCAGTTCGGACGGACTAGCGGTCAATGAGCAGTTCTTC.

This rearrangement joins TRBV7-2 to TRBJ1-2, with TRBD1 identical over 10 bases. Germline V CDR1 and CDR2: SGHTA, FQGNSA. V dropped 5 bases and J dropped 2; count of bases not matched to a gene: 5. This CDR3 contains 15 residues. CDR3 sequence: CASSTRTGGNYGYTF. Here the CDR3 DNA reads TGTGCCAGCAGCACCAGGACAGGGGGAAACTATGGCTACACCTTC.

The CDR3 bases are TGCGCCAGCAGCTCTACTAGGACAGGGTCCAACACTGAAGCTTTCTTT. Protein sequence: CASSSTRTGSNTEAFF. The chain uses TRBV5-1 and TRBJ1-1, with TRBD1 matching 8 bases. The CDR3 has 16 amino acids. From germline, CDR1 is SGHRS and CDR2 YFSETQ. With 3 bases clipped from V and 2 bases from J, the junction kept 9 bases outside the gene matches.

This chain links TRBV27 with TRBJ2-3; TRBD1 matches at 9 bases. The CDR3 runs to 14 residues. The trim removed 4 bases at V and 2 bases at J, leaving 1 base unmatched. Germline assignment: CDR1 MNHEY and CDR2 SMNVEV (reference sequence). The CDR3 DNA reads TGTGCCAGCAGTTGGGACAGGGTCACAGATACGCAGTATTTT. Translation: CASSWDRVTDTQYF.

The chain employs TRBV7-2 and TRBJ1-2; D is perhaps TRBD1 (6 bases). V gave up 2 bases and J gave up 8 bases, with 15 bases separating them. Germline V CDR1 and CDR2: SGHTA, FQGNSA. The CDR3 consists of 14 residues. CDR3 protein: CASSLSKAGVGYTF. As DNA, the CDR3 is TGTGCCAGCAGCTTAAGTAAGGCAGGGGTCGGCTACACCTTC.

The chain joins TRBV19 to TRBJ1-2, with 9 bases that match TRBD1. Trimming took 4 bases from V and 5 from J; bases not matched to a gene: 5. The CDR3 spans 14 residues. Germline-derived CDR1 and CDR2 are LNHDA and SQIVND (reference sequence). The CDR3, as DNA: TGTGCCAGTAGTAAAACCGGGACAGGGTATGGCTACACCTTC. Translating gives CASSKTGTGYGYTF.

This clone turned up a few times. CDR3 loop: CAWSEGRGVEKLFF. For the CDR3, the DNA is TGTGCCTGGAGCGAGGGCAGGGGTGTAGAAAAACTGTTTTTT. This chain connects TRBV30 to TRBJ1-4; D is possibly TRBD1 (6 bases). Germline V gene lookup returns CDR1 GTSNPN and CDR2 SVGIG (reference sequence). The CDR3 extends over 14 amino acids. V lost 3 bases and J lost 8, with 16 bases in between.